This T cell receptor beta chain is drawn from a study of cytomegalovirus exposure and HLA in healthy donors. There are 11 residues in the CDR3. With 4 bases clipped from V and 5 bases from J, the junction kept 1 base outside the gene matches. Per germline, CDR1 SQVTM and CDR2 ANQGSEA. In this sample, this clone turned up a few times. This sample includes further DNA sequences coding for the same CDR3. Profiled with immunoSEQ multiplex PCR; TCRdb holds only in-frame clones, not every one. This table has around 150,000 clones, roughly 83% appearing once. The chain carries TRBV29-1 and TRBJ2-5, with 7 bases aligning to TRBD1. Sample: PBMCs. This sequence was found in a man aged 25 to 40 in good health and CMV-seropositive. CDR3: CSVVRGETQYF. The DNA for the CDR3 is TGCAGCGTTGTCAGGGGGGAGACCCAGTACTTC.